The entry below describes one T cell receptor (beta chain). As yet, its antigen is unknown. The V and J ends lost 1 base and 7 bases, in that order; junction bases with no gene match: 1. The CDR3 extends over 14 amino acids. The germline V gene encodes CDR1 SGHTA and CDR2 FQGNSA. The data derive from a study of a mutant IDH1 vaccine in newly diagnosed glioma. Background on the study: The start of vaccination came 4-6 weeks after radiotherapy alone, or with temozolomide cycles. Therapy received beforehand was radiotherapy, temozolomide, or both, with most patients given both.

Sequenced by immunoSEQ multiplex PCR; TCRdb stores in-frame clones only, minus some. Here the sample spans about 48,000 clones, 76% being singletons. Whole-study results and caveats: Apparently, pseudoprogression bore no relation to changes among the top peripheral T cell clonotypes.

Documented time point: week 35, safety follow-up. What each vaccine dose contained was 300 ug of mutant IDH1 20-mer peptide, accompanied by topical imiquimod. This receptor was taken from a man between 40 and 49 years old with glioma. Source: PBMCs, taken from a glioma patient whose treatment included an IDH1 peptide vaccine. The rearrangement uses TRBV7-2 and TRBJ2-4, with 10 bases lining up with TRBD2. The DNA of the CDR3 is TGTGCCAGCAGCTTAGAAGCGGGAGGGAACATTCAGTACTTC. Translating gives CASSLEAGGNIQYF.